This T cell receptor beta chain was found in a study of blood T cells in healthy people across ages. Study conclusions and caveats: From one million sequenced T cells, diversity estimates were lower bounds.

With respect to this clonotype: Antigen: not known. Sequence at one end of the junction differs from germline and may be a read error.

A second PCR of 7 to 11 cycles used a sample-barcoded 5' primer and a J-beta primer mix. TCRdb re-called the 5' RACE reads with MiXCR, one entry per CDR3 protein. This table has roughly 1,500,000 distinct CDR3 sequences, roughly 32% appearing once. Germline V lookup: CDR1 SGHTA, CDR2 FQGNSA. This CDR3 contains 15 residues. This sequence joins TRBV7-2 and TRBJ1-1; no clear D gene. The sample taken for sequencing was blood. The source of this sequence is a woman aged 25 to 39 in good health. Written as DNA, the CDR3 is TGTGCCAGCAGCTTAGAGGCGACCATTGGGCTTGAAACTTTCTTT. This codes for CASSLEATIGLETFF.